Following are 26 T cell receptor beta chains from one sample sequenced in a study of tumor and adjacent non-tumor tissue in lung cancer. Three rounds of nested PCR, following a modified ARM-PCR protocol, produced the TCRbeta library. Via MiXCR, TCRdb re-called the multiplex PCR reads, giving one row per CDR3 protein. The sample has some 97,000 distinct CDR3 sequences, roughly two thirds seen once. This sample's RNA came from whole unsorted tissue. This non-tumor lung sample came from over 3 cm beyond the tumor edge. Input material: distant non-tumor lung tissue. The receptors shown here come from a man aged 25-45 years with non-small cell lung cancer.

Notes on this clonotype: It may be a read error: a sequence one base away is much more abundant. V gene TRBV5-1 combines with J gene TRBJ2-7, with D possibly being TRBD2 (5 bases). Germline V CDR1 and CDR2: SGHRS, YFSETQ. This CDR3 is 13 amino acids long. The V gene lost 5 bases and the J gene lost 6 bases, with 15 bases spanning the gap. CDR3 protein: CASREPSGCEQYF. In nucleotides, the CDR3 is TGCGCCAGCAGGGAGCCAAGCGGATGCGAGCAGTACTTC.

This clonotype has ten or more counts. The chain is built from TRBV29-1 and TRBJ2-3, with D hard to call. Germline CDR1 and CDR2: SQVTM and ANQGSEA. V lost 6 bases and J 4 bases, leaving 11 bases between the germline ends. There are 12 residues in the CDR3. CDR3 loop: CSVDRNPDTQYF. CDR3 DNA: TGCAGCGTCGACCGAAATCCAGATACGCAGTATTTT.

Concerning this clonotype: Relative to the germline gene, one junction end is altered; a read error may explain this. This chain joins TRBV11-2 and TRBJ2-7; TRBD2 matches at 11 bases. In germline, CDR1 is SGHAT, CDR2 FQNNGV. The CDR3 is 16 residues long. The chain's CDR3 is CASNFSGTSGSYEQYF. The CDR3 DNA follows: TGTGCCAGCAACTTCTCCGGGACTAGCGGCTCCTACGAGCAATACTTC.

This sequence joins TRBV6-1 and TRBJ1-2; D remains ambiguous. Per the germline V gene, CDR1 is MNHNS and CDR2 is SASEGT. The length of the CDR3 is 14 residues. For the CDR3, the DNA is TGTTGCAGCAGTGAAGGGCTTCCTTCGAGGGGCTACACCTTC. Protein: CCSSEGLPSRGYTF.

A single count supports this clonotype. The chain uses TRBV19 and TRBJ2-2; 7 nucleotides align to TRBD2. The CDR3 totals 19 residues. J gave up 1 base and V 6 bases, and 17 bases lay outside the gene matches. Germline CDR1 LNHDA, CDR2 SQIVND (reference sequence). CDR3 DNA sequence: TGTGCCAGTAGCCCCCATGGAGTAGCGGGCCCGATGAACACCGGGGAGCTGTTTTTT. Translating it yields CASSPHGVAGPMNTGELFF.

The chain is built from TRBV20-1 and TRBJ2-3; D assignment may be TRBD1 or TRBD2 (6 bases each). V dropped 7 bases and J dropped 4 bases, with 21 bases sitting between them. The CDR3 consists of 15 residues. Per germline, CDR1 DFQATT and CDR2 SNEGSKA (reference sequence). The CDR3 protein is CSVRGAGGPSDTQYF. CDR3 sequence (DNA): TGCAGTGTTAGGGGAGCTGGGGGGCCATCAGATACGCAGTATTTT.

The chain recombines TRBV7-9 with TRBJ2-5; either TRBD1 or TRBD2 may supply D (5 bases each). This CDR3 comprises 15 residues. Germline V gene sequence: CDR1 SEHNR, CDR2 FQNEAQ (reference sequence). V lost 5 bases and J 1 base, leaving 14 bases between the germline ends. CDR3 bases: TGTGCCAGCAGCCCCGGGATAGGGGTCCAAGAGACCCAGTACTTC. Encoded protein: CASSPGIGVQETQYF.

This clonotype has ten or more counts. The chain joins TRBV10-3 to TRBJ1-2; D is unclear. The CDR3 consists of 12 residues. Per germline, CDR1 ENHRY and CDR2 SYGVKD. Trimming took off 3 bases at V and 3 bases at J, with 5 bases between the two ends. CDR3 DNA: TGTGCCATCAGTGACTTTGACTATGGCTACACCTTC. Amino acid sequence: CAISDFDYGYTF.

V is TRBV11-2 and J is TRBJ2-3; the match to TRBD1 covers 8 bases. CDR3 length: 18 residues. V lost 5 bases to trimming and J lost 0 bases; unmatched junction nucleotides: 13. Germline V gene lookup returns CDR1 SGHAT and CDR2 FQNNGV. The CDR3 is CASSPRLLQGVSTDTQYF. The CDR3 DNA reads as TGTGCCAGCAGCCCGCGCCTCCTACAGGGGGTAAGCACAGATACGCAGTATTTT.

Relative to its sample, this clonotype is medium-sized. V gene TRBV6-5 combines with J gene TRBJ1-6; D uncertain. V was clipped by 0 bases and J by 7 bases, with 10 bases between them. From germline, CDR1 is MNHEY and CDR2 SVGAGI. The CDR3 contains 15 residues. CDR3: CASSYSDGNNSPLHF. CDR3 in DNA: TGTGCCAGCAGTTACTCCGACGGAAACAATTCACCCCTCCACTTT.

Note on this clonotype: A much larger clone is a single base away; this may be a read error. The V call is TRBV5-4, the J call TRBJ2-3; possibly TRBD2 for D (5 bases). Germline V gene lookup returns CDR1 SGHNT and CDR2 YYREEE (reference sequence). The V and J ends lost 9 bases and 3 bases respectively, with 20 bases between them. There are 15 residues in the CDR3. CDR3 sequence: CATKTGIGWTDTQYF. The CDR3 bases are TGTGCCACCAAAACCGGGATAGGGTGGACAGATACGCAGTATTTT. The full variable domain, completed using reference TRBV5-4 and TRBJ2-3, is ETGVTQSPTHLIKTRGQQVTLRCSSQSGHNTVSWYQQALGQGPQFIFQYYREEENGRGNFPPRFSGLQFPNYSSELNVNALELDDSALYLCATKTGIGWTDTQYFGPGTRLTVL.

This clonotype was seen a few times. This may be a read error: a much more frequent sequence differs by one nucleotide. V gene TRBV20-1 combines with J gene TRBJ2-3; 7 bases match TRBD1. Germline CDR1 and CDR2: DFQATT and SNEGSKA (reference sequence). CDR3 length: 16 amino acids. Written as DNA, the CDR3 is TGCAGTGCTAGAGGGGACAGTCATACTAACACAGATATGCAGTATTTT. Protein sequence: CSARGDSHTNTDMQYF.

The genes are TRBV11-2 and TRBJ2-5, with D unclear. Trimming stripped 3 bases from V and 10 bases from J, with 21 bases between. The germline V gene has CDR1 SGHAT and CDR2 FQNNGV. The CDR3 consists of 15 residues. The CDR3 loop is CASSLPSQLHDIQYF. The CDR3 DNA reads TGTGCCAGCAGCTTGCCCTCGCAATTACATGATATCCAGTACTTC. The variable domain in full, completed from reference TRBV11-2 and TRBJ2-5, reads EAGVAQSPRYKIIEKRQSVAFWCNPISGHATLYWYQQILGQGPKLLIQFQNNGVVDDSQLPKDRFSAERLKGVDSTLKIQPAKLEDSAVYLCASSLPSQLHDIQYFGPGTRLLVL.

This clonotype was recorded a few times. The chain recombines TRBV12-3 or TRBV12-4 with TRBJ1-1; no clear D. This CDR3 has 13 amino acids. V was clipped by 7 bases and J by 1 base, with 10 bases between them. Here the CDR3 reads CASTPPENTEAFF. In DNA, the CDR3 is TGTGCCAGCACCCCCCCAGAGAACACTGAAGCTTTCTTT.

This clonotype was seen only a few times. A read error may be the cause here, since a much bigger clone is one base away. The V call is TRBV6-2 or TRBV6-3, the J call TRBJ2-7; 9 nucleotides align to TRBD1. The germline gives CDR1 MNHEY, CDR2 SVGEGT. The length of the CDR3 is 14 residues. The CDR3 here is CVSSSPGQGYEQYF. The CDR3 DNA reads as TGTGTCAGCAGTTCTCCGGGACAGGGTTACGAGCAGTACTTC.

Only a few counts were recorded for this clonotype. This could be a read error, since a much larger clone is one nucleotide away. The V gene is TRBV4-3, the J gene TRBJ1-6; weak D call: TRBD1 (5 bases). Germline assignment: CDR1 LGHNA and CDR2 YSLEER. The CDR3 covers 16 residues. CDR3 amino acids: CASSQAPQAGISPLRF. The CDR3 bases are TGCGCCAGCAGCCAAGCCCCTCAGGCAGGGATTTCACCCCTCCGCTTT.

A word on this clonotype: The conserved phenylalanine or tryptophan normally closing the CDR3 is absent here, so this likely arose from a read error. The V gene is TRBV6-5, the J gene TRBJ2-7; TRBD2 matches 8 bases. Per germline, CDR1 MNHEY and CDR2 SVGAGI. V trimming: 0 bases; J trimming: 2 bases; junction bases outside the gene matches: 3. CDR3 length: 15 residues. The CDR3 sequence: CASSYSIAGTYEQYL. The DNA for the CDR3 is TGTGCCAGCAGTTACTCGATAGCGGGGACCTACGAGCAGTACTTA.

This rearrangement joins TRBV20-1 to TRBJ2-3, with D hard to call. Trimming cost V 0 bases and J 5 bases, with 12 bases left between them. Germline CDR1 DFQATT, CDR2 SNEGSKA (reference sequence). CDR3 size: 14 residues. The CDR3 is CSARDWAVRDTQYF. In DNA, the CDR3 is TGCAGTGCTAGAGATTGGGCTGTTCGAGATACGCAGTATTTT.

The chain uses TRBV29-1 and TRBJ2-2, with D possibly being TRBD1 (6 bases). V dropped 8 bases and J dropped 7 bases, with 20 bases sitting between them. The CDR3 covers 14 residues. The germline CDR1 and CDR2 sequences are SQVTM and ANQGSEA. The chain's CDR3 is CSFSPGHNIGELFF. The CDR3 DNA sequence: TGCAGCTTCTCACCGGGACACAATATCGGGGAGCTGTTTTTT.

This clonotype was found many times. This chain uses TRBV4-3 with TRBJ1-2, with 10 bases matching TRBD1. CDR3 length: 18 residues. CDR1 and CDR2 (germline): LGHNA, YSLEER. Trimming at V came to 4 bases and at J to 8 bases, leaving 19 bases not matched to a gene. In DNA form, the CDR3 reads TGCGCCAGCAGCCCCGCCCCCTCCCGACAGGGGGCAGGTGAAGGCTACACCTTC. It yields the protein CASSPAPSRQGAGEGYTF.

This clonotype showed up just a few times. A single base separates this from a much larger clone, so it may be a read error. The chain links TRBV6-6 to TRBJ2-1; 12 nucleotides match TRBD2. This CDR3 is 15 amino acids long. CDR1 MNHNY and CDR2 SVGAGI come from the germline V gene (reference sequence). V shed 5 bases, J shed 6 bases, and the junction held 5 bases outside the gene matches. In DNA, the CDR3 is TGTGCCAGCAGTGGTAGACTAGCGGGGGCCAATGAGCAGTTCTTC. Residues: CASSGRLAGANEQFF.

This clonotype was observed a handful of times. The V gene is TRBV5-1, the J gene TRBJ2-2; 13 bases line up with TRBD2. CDR1 and CDR2 (germline): SGHRS, YFSETQ. The V and J ends lost 1 base and 6 bases, in that order; junction bases with no gene match: 12. The CDR3 covers 19 residues. The CDR3 DNA sequence: TGCGCCAGCAGCTTGTTGTGGACTAGCGGGAGTCTGAGCCCCGGGGAGCTGTTTTTT. Translated, it gives CASSLLWTSGSLSPGELFF.

Many counts were recorded for this clonotype. The rearrangement links TRBV6-2 or TRBV6-3 to TRBJ2-5; no definite D call. This CDR3 region has 12 residues. Trimming stripped 2 bases from V and 4 bases from J, with 5 bases between. The germline gives CDR1 MNHEY, CDR2 SVGEGT. CDR3 DNA sequence: TGTGCCAGCAGTTACATGGGAGAGACCCAGTACTTC. Translation gives CASSYMGETQYF.

Regarding this clonotype: A read error may produce the germline difference seen at one junction end. J is TRBJ2-1 and V is TRBV20-1; tentative D call: TRBD2 (6 bases). Germline CDR1 and CDR2: DFQATT and SNEGSKA (reference sequence). The CDR3 runs 13 residues. The CDR3 coding sequence is TGCAGTGCCGTCGGGGAGGACAACAATGAGCACTTCTTC. Translated, it gives CSAVGEDNNEHFF.

This clonotype was counted many times. The chain has TRBV7-9 and TRBJ2-1; 8 bases are a match to TRBD1. Germline loops: CDR1 SEHNR, CDR2 FQNEAQ (reference sequence). V lost 6 bases to trimming and J lost 15 bases; unmatched junction nucleotides: 7. The CDR3 covers 11 residues. Written as DNA, the CDR3 is TGTGCCAGCAGGTACAGGGGGAAGGCGTTCTTC. It is translated as CASRYRGKAFF.

This clonotype has just a few counts. The gene calls are TRBV13 and TRBJ2-5, with TRBD2 identical over 10 bases. This CDR3 contains 18 residues. Germline V gene sequence: CDR1 PRHDT, CDR2 FYEKMQ (reference sequence). V lost 0 bases and J lost 4; bases outside the gene matches: 11. The CDR3 here is CASSLGGLAGGNGETQYF. The CDR3 coding sequence is TGTGCCAGCAGCTTAGGTGGATTAGCGGGAGGTAATGGAGAGACCCAGTACTTC.